In this sample, the clone carrying this T cell receptor beta chain turned up many times. This sample stems from a study of T-cell reconstitution after alpha-beta-depleted transplantation in children. The V end was cut by 4 bases, the J end by 4 bases, with 17 bases between. Germline CDR1 LGHNA, CDR2 YSLEER. This CDR3 is built from 15 residues. Unique molecular identifiers featured in how the TCRbeta library was prepared. MiXCR was run by TCRdb on the PCR reads, yielding one entry per CDR3 protein. Counted here are a few hundred thousand distinct CDR3 sequences, 12% occurring once; the ten biggest clones make up around 6.1%.

The chain is built from TRBV4-3 and TRBJ2-7; unclear D gene. This sequence originates from a human donor who donated a stem cell graft to a child with combined immunodeficiency. Specimen: PBMCs from the stem cell graft donor, collected from the stem cell graft. For the CDR3, the DNA is TGCGCCAGCAGCCCCGAGGTAGTAATGTTGTACGAGCAGTACTTC. It codes for CASSPEVVMLYEQYF.